This TCR beta chain was captured in a study of OX40 agonist ivuxolimab in advanced cancers. This table comes from immunoSEQ multiplex PCR, and its TCRdb copy is limited to in-frame clones, with some not included. The sample has about 110,000 clones; less than 95% are singletons. Sequences were derived from CD4+ or CD8+ T cells sorted from blood, sampled in a trial of the OX40 agonist ivuxolimab. The clonotype comes from an adult with an advanced solid tumor such as melanoma, head and neck, liver or kidney cancer.

Here the CDR3 reads CASTPRTSGGALYF. Here the CDR3 DNA reads TGTGCCAGCACCCCCCGGACTAGCGGGGGGGCCCTCTACTTC. The V and J genes are TRBV2 and TRBJ2-7; 15 nucleotides align to TRBD2. Per germline, CDR1 SNHLY and CDR2 FYNNEI. The CDR3 has 14 amino acids. Trimming cost V 7 bases and J 13 bases; bases outside gene matches: 11.